This TCR beta chain was profiled in a study of shared clonotypes between healthy human individuals. The repertoire was sequenced with immunoSEQ multiplex PCR; TCRdb's copy has only in-frame clones and lacks some. This sample has over a million clones, with around 97% found just once. Study outcomes and limitations: The study generally estimated greater richness for naive than memory subsets. Despite large depth, sorted-subset datasets appeared incompletely sequenced.

The healthy adult donors were HIV-negative and reported no recent acute infections or vaccinations. Donors comprised only Caucasian adults living in Nashville, Tennessee. A note on this clone: Its antigen is not known.

The source of this sequence is a man aged 25 to 45 in good health. Input material: naive CD4+ T cells sorted from blood. Documented subset: CD45RA+ positively selected.

The CDR3, as DNA: TGTGCCAGCAGCTTGGGGGGGCAGACAGATACGCAGTATTTT. Its translation is CASSLGGQTDTQYF. The J gene is TRBJ2-3, the V gene TRBV5-4; perhaps TRBD1 as D (6 bases). With 0 bases removed from V and 3 bases from J, the gap between germline ends came to 8 bases. The CDR3 length is 14 residues. Germline V gives CDR1 SGHNT, CDR2 YYREEE (reference sequence).